The rows below give T cell receptor beta chains drawn from one sample of a study of blood T cell repertoires in COVID-19. The data were produced by immunoSEQ multiplex PCR, yet TCRdb's version contains in-frame clones alone and is incomplete. The table records under 250,000 clones, about 80% of them present only once. Source material: peripheral blood. The source is a man aged 50 to 59 with active or convalescent COVID-19. CDR3s include the opening cysteine and the closing phenylalanine or tryptophan. The D gene is left open where the match is weak. Rows may omit the clone size; those that give it use once, few, many or a size class.

clone_size,cdr3_length,v_call,d_call,j_call,cdr3_aa,cdr3_nt
once,16,TRBV7-9,-,TRBJ1-1,CASSSIGTPGGTEAFF,TGTGCCAGCAGCTCAATAGGGACTCCCGGCGGCACTGAAGCTTTCTTT
once,14,TRBV30,TRBD1,TRBJ1-3,CAWTGTGGGNTIYF,TGTGCCTGGACCGGGACAGGGGGCGGAAACACCATATATTTT
-,13,TRBV18,-,TRBJ1-1,CASSPSRDTEAFF,TGTGCCAGCTCACCCTCCAGGGACACTGAAGCTTTCTTT
-,17,TRBV7-9,-,TRBJ1-6,CASSLSVGGVGDSPLHF,TGTGCCAGCAGCCTAAGTGTAGGGGGTGTGGGCGATTCACCCCTCCACTTT
few,18,TRBV3-1/TRBV3-2,TRBD1,TRBJ1-6,CASSHIPGQGISNSPLHF,TGTGCCAGCAGTCACATACCGGGACAGGGGATTTCTAATTCACCCCTCCACTTT
-,13,TRBV5-4,TRBD2,TRBJ2-3,CAGGGAGTDTQYF,TGTGCCGGCGGGGGGGCGGGCACAGATACGCAGTATTTT
few,14,TRBV4-3,-,TRBJ2-2,CASSQSILTGELFF,TGCGCCAGCAGCCAATCAATACTGACCGGGGAGCTGTTTTTT
-,14,TRBV5-4,-,TRBJ2-5,CASSGAGTRETQYF,TGTGCCAGCAGCGGCGCGGGGACTCGGGAGACCCAGTACTTC
-,15,TRBV27,TRBD1,TRBJ1-2,CASSISGTVKGGYTF,TGTGCCAGCAGTATCTCCGGGACAGTCAAGGGGGGCTACACCTTC
-,15,TRBV9,TRBD1,TRBJ2-5,CASSVRTGYQETQYF,TGTGCCAGCAGCGTAAGGACAGGGTACCAAGAGACCCAGTACTTC
-,13,TRBV19,-,TRBJ1-5,CASSTRGNQPQHF,TGTGCCAGTAGTACCCGGGGCAATCAGCCCCAGCATTTT
-,17,TRBV9,TRBD1,TRBJ2-1,CASSENQGDRAGNEQFF,TGTGCCAGCAGTGAGAACCAGGGGGACCGGGCAGGGAATGAGCAGTTCTTC
-,15,TRBV19,TRBD2,TRBJ2-1,CASSYLAGGYNEQFF,TGTGCCAGTAGCTACCTAGCGGGGGGGTACAATGAGCAGTTCTTC
-,18,TRBV9,TRBD2,TRBJ2-3,CASSVLAGGPSSTDTQYF,TGTGCCAGCAGCGTACTAGCGGGGGGTCCATCTAGCACAGATACGCAGTATTTT
once,15,TRBV20-1,-,TRBJ2-6,CSASEVTSGANVLTF,TGCAGTGCTAGTGAGGTAACTTCTGGGGCCAACGTCCTGACTTTC
few,16,TRBV5-8,TRBD2,TRBJ2-5,CASSSPGRGGVETQYF,TGTGCCAGCAGCTCCCCTGGACGGGGGGGCGTTGAGACCCAGTACTTC
-,16,TRBV4-2,TRBD1,TRBJ1-4,CASSQGVGDRGQKLFF,TGTGCCAGCAGCCAAGGGGTGGGGGACAGGGGGCAGAAACTGTTTTTT
-,14,TRBV28,-,TRBJ1-2,CASKMAGSGYGYTF,TGTGCCAGCAAGATGGCAGGATCCGGCTATGGCTACACCTTC
-,16,TRBV27,TRBD1,TRBJ2-3,CASSFRWDSITDTQYF,TGTGCCAGCAGTTTCCGATGGGACAGTATCACAGATACGCAGTATTTT
-,13,TRBV7-9,TRBD2,TRBJ2-1,CASSLAGGLEQFF,TGTGCCAGCAGTCTAGCGGGGGGCCTTGAGCAGTTCTTC
-,14,TRBV30,-,TRBJ2-6,CASWPDSGANVLTF,TGTGCCTCTTGGCCAGACTCTGGGGCCAACGTCCTGACTTTC
-,13,TRBV3-1/TRBV3-2,-,TRBJ2-7,CASSQGGLYEQYF,TGTGCCAGCAGCCAAGGGGGACTCTACGAGCAGTACTTC
once,16,TRBV19,TRBD1,TRBJ1-3,CASSTWVGGHGNTIYF,TGTGCCAGTAGTACCTGGGTAGGGGGCCATGGAAACACCATATATTTT
-,14,TRBV4-1,-,TRBJ2-7,CASSPRDNSYEQYF,TGCGCCAGCAGCCCCCGGGACAACTCCTACGAGCAGTACTTC
many,16,TRBV7-2,TRBD1,TRBJ2-5,CASRRGTALRGETQYF,TGTGCCAGCAGGCGTGGGACCGCGCTCAGGGGGGAGACCCAGTACTTC
-,15,TRBV28,TRBD2,TRBJ2-3,CASAPSGGETDTQYF,TGTGCCAGCGCACCTAGCGGGGGGGAAACAGATACGCAGTATTTT
once,16,TRBV6-1,TRBD2,TRBJ2-7,CASSALAGGVSYEQYF,TGTGCCAGCAGTGCCCTAGCGGGGGGCGTATCCTACGAGCAGTACTTC
-,15,TRBV2,-,TRBJ2-3,CASSGQDERTDTQYF,TGTGCCAGCAGCGGTCAAGATGAGAGGACAGATACGCAGTATTTT
-,15,TRBV5-4,TRBD2,TRBJ2-3,CASSLVAGGTDTQYF,TGTGCCAGCAGCTTGGTAGCGGGGGGCACAGATACGCAGTATTTT
-,14,TRBV29-1,-,TRBJ2-1,CSSLYGGSHNEQFF,TGCAGCTCTTTGTATGGGGGGAGCCACAATGAGCAGTTCTTC
-,16,TRBV7-9,-,TRBJ1-3,CASTIDRPNSGNTIYF,TGTGCCAGCACCATCGACAGGCCTAACTCTGGAAACACCATATATTTT
few,19,TRBV9,-,TRBJ1-3,CASSVADAGVGISGNTIYF,TGTGCCAGCAGCGTAGCTGACGCGGGCGTGGGCATCTCTGGAAACACCATATATTTT
-,15,TRBV3-1/TRBV3-2,-,TRBJ1-5,CASSQDRSSRQPQHF,TGTGCCAGCAGCCAAGATAGGAGTTCTCGTCAGCCCCAGCATTTT